The rows below give T cell receptor beta chains drawn from one sample of a study of blood T cells in healthy people across ages. TCRdb re-called the 5' RACE reads through MiXCR, storing one row per CDR3 protein. The sample holds about 1.1 million distinct CDR3 sequences, roughly two fifths seen once. Sequencing was carried out using blood. The source is a man aged 18 to 30 in good health. Both conserved end residues are part of each CDR3. D genes are given only for firm matches. Some rows have no size entry. The others give once, few or many, or a class for an expanded clone.

v_gene	j_gene	abundance	d_gene	len	CDR3nt	CDR3aa
TRBV29-1	TRBJ1-2	NA	NA	12	TGCAGCGTTGGGGAGGGGTTGAATGGCTACACCTTC	CSVGEGLNGYTF
TRBV7-9	TRBJ1-2	NA	NA	17	TGTGCCAGCAGTTCGCCCCCTTTCGACAGACTTGGCTATGGCTACACCTTC	CASSSPPFDRLGYGYTF
TRBV20-1	TRBJ1-1	NA	NA	10	TGCAGTGCTTGGGATACTGAAGCTTTCTTT	CSAWDTEAFF
TRBV27	TRBJ1-5	NA	NA	14	TGTGCCAGCAGAAAGGGCAGTAGCAATCAGCCCCAGCATTTT	CASRKGSSNQPQHF
TRBV4-3	TRBJ1-4	NA	TRBD1	17	TGCGCCAGCAGCCAAGAGGGACAGATTGCAACTAATGAAAAACTGTTTTTT	CASSQEGQIATNEKLFF
TRBV27	TRBJ2-1	NA	TRBD1	15	TGTGCCAGCAGTTTCATCCCAACAGGGGGCAGTGGGCAGTTCTTC	CASSFIPTGGSGQFF
TRBV29-1	TRBJ1-2	few	NA	15	TGCAGCGTTTCGGAAGGGACAAAGAATAACTATGGCTACACCTTC	CSVSEGTKNNYGYTF
TRBV18	TRBJ1-1	few	NA	15	TGTGCCAGCTCACTTCTATTGGACAAACCCACTGAAGCTTTCTTT	CASSLLLDKPTEAFF
TRBV20-1	TRBJ1-1	NA	NA	13	TGCAGTGCGGGGGTACTCGGGAACCCTGAAGCTTTCTTT	CSAGVLGNPEAFF
TRBV3-1	TRBJ2-7	NA	NA	11	TGTGCCAGCAGTGCCTTCAATGAGCAGTACTTC	CASSAFNEQYF
TRBV6-1	TRBJ2-2	few	NA	13	TGTGCCAGCATGGGGGGGAACACCGGGGAGCTGTTTTTT	CASMGGNTGELFF
TRBV24-1	TRBJ2-3	NA	TRBD2	17	TGTGCCACCAGTGACCCAATGGAGCGGGGGTTCACAGATACGCAGTATTTT	CATSDPMERGFTDTQYF
TRBV12-3/TRBV12-4	TRBJ1-5	few	TRBD1	15	TGTGCCAGCAGTCTCCGGGACAGACATAATCAGCCCCAGCATTTT	CASSLRDRHNQPQHF
TRBV29-1	TRBJ2-3	many	NA	13	TGCAGCGTAGGGGAGACTAGCACAGATACGCAGTATTTT	CSVGETSTDTQYF
TRBV10-3	TRBJ1-1	NA	TRBD1	16	TGTGCCCTCAGTGAGTCTAAGACAGGGGGATTCACTGAAGCTTTCTTT	CALSESKTGGFTEAFF
TRBV25-1	TRBJ1-6	few	TRBD1	17	TGTGCCAGCAGTGGGTCATACAGGGGTTCCTATAATTCACCCCTCCACTTT	CASSGSYRGSYNSPLHF
TRBV5-6	TRBJ1-4	NA	TRBD1	14	TGTGCCAGCAGCCTACAGGGGAAGGTTGAAAAACTGTTTTTT	CASSLQGKVEKLFF
TRBV9	TRBJ2-1	few	NA	14	TGTGCCAGCAGCGTAGAAGTTAGCGTGAATGAGCAGTTCTTC	CASSVEVSVNEQFF
TRBV9	TRBJ2-3	few	NA	12	TGTGCCAGCAGCGCGAACTTAGATACGCAGTATTTT	CASSANLDTQYF
TRBV4-2	TRBJ2-5	NA	TRBD2	17	TGTGCCAGCAGCCAAGATAGGTGGGACTACCTATACAATGAGCAGTACTTC	CASSQDRWDYLYNEQYF
TRBV11-2	TRBJ2-1	NA	NA	17	TGTGCCAGCAGCTTAGGCGATTGGACACCTAAGGATTATGAGCAGTTCTTC	CASSLGDWTPKDYEQFF
TRBV6-2/TRBV6-3	TRBJ1-5	NA	NA	17	TGTGCCAGCAGTTACACCACAGGAACAAACCCCAATCAGCCCCAGCATTTT	CASSYTTGTNPNQPQHF
TRBV7-9	TRBJ1-1	once	NA	16	TGTGCCAGCAGGCCTTTAAATGCACCCACGAACACTGAAGCTTTCTTT	CASRPLNAPTNTEAFF
TRBV4-3	TRBJ1-4	few	NA	14	TGCGCCAGCAGCTCCAGCGAAGTCAGGGAAAAACTGTTTTTT	CASSSSEVREKLFF
TRBV20-1	TRBJ1-1	few	NA	13	TGCAGTGCTAGTCCGGGGAGGAACACTGAAGCTTTCTTT	CSASPGRNTEAFF
TRBV27	TRBJ1-4	once	TRBD1	20	TGTGCCAGCAGTAAAGTCGGCGGGACAGGAACGTTTGCAACTAATGAAAAACTGTTTTTT	CASSKVGGTGTFATNEKLFF
TRBV2	TRBJ2-1	NA	NA	13	TGTGCCAGCAGTTGGTATGGGAGGAATGAGCAGTTCTTC	CASSWYGRNEQFF
TRBV12-3/TRBV12-4	TRBJ1-2	NA	NA	13	TGTGCCAGCAGTCACAGGGAGAACTATGGCTACACCTTC	CASSHRENYGYTF
TRBV7-2	TRBJ1-6	few	TRBD1	14	TGTGCCAGCAGCCAAGGACAGGAATTTTCACCCCTCCACTTT	CASSQGQEFSPLHF
TRBV6-5	TRBJ1-4	few	NA	14	TGTGCCAGCAAGAGGGCAGGGGATAACGAAAAACTGTTTTTT	CASKRAGDNEKLFF
TRBV6-1	TRBJ1-6	few	NA	17	TGTGCCAGCAGGGGTAGGGCCGGGAGCTCCTATAATTCACCCCTCCACTTT	CASRGRAGSSYNSPLHF
TRBV12-3/TRBV12-4	TRBJ1-2	few	TRBD1	16	TGTGCCAGCAGTTTAGCCTCCCACAGGGGGCGTCATGGCTACACCTTC	CASSLASHRGRHGYTF
TRBV4-3	TRBJ2-3	many	NA	12	TGCGCCAGCAGCCAATCTGAGGGGACGCAGTATTTT	CASSQSEGTQYF
TRBV12-3/TRBV12-4	TRBJ2-3	NA	NA	17	TGTGCCAGCACCGCGACTCTGGGGTTTTCTAGCACAGATACGCAGTATTTT	CASTATLGFSSTDTQYF
TRBV9	TRBJ2-5	NA	TRBD1	15	TGTGCCAGCAGCGTCCAAGGACAGGGATCAGAGACCCAGTACTTC	CASSVQGQGSETQYF
TRBV4-2	TRBJ1-1	NA	NA	13	TGTGCCAGCAGCTCACAGCAGGGGACTGAAGCTTTCTTT	CASSSQQGTEAFF
TRBV7-2	TRBJ2-1	NA	TRBD1	13	TGTGCCAGCAGCTGGGACAGGGCAAATGAGCAGTTCTTC	CASSWDRANEQFF
TRBV6-2/TRBV6-3	TRBJ2-3	few	NA	15	TGTGCCAGCAGTTATGGGGACGAGGGCACAGATACGCAGTATTTT	CASSYGDEGTDTQYF
TRBV7-8	TRBJ2-7	NA	NA	14	TGTGCCAGCAGCGTAGTGCGTAGGGGGTACGAGCAGTACTTC	CASSVVRRGYEQYF
TRBV4-3	TRBJ2-1	few	TRBD1	18	TGCGCCAGCAACCAAGAACCTTACGGGACAGATAGATACAATGAGCAGTTCTTC	CASNQEPYGTDRYNEQFF
TRBV27	TRBJ1-4	NA	TRBD1	17	TGTGCCAGCAGTGGCCGGGACAGTTTTCCACAGGAAGGAAAACTGTTTTTT	CASSGRDSFPQEGKLFF
TRBV24-1	TRBJ2-1	NA	TRBD1	16	TGTGCCACCAGTGATTTAGACAGGGGCGTTAACAATGAGCAGTTCTTC	CATSDLDRGVNNEQFF
TRBV11-2	TRBJ2-1	NA	NA	14	TGTGCCAGCAGCCTCACCCTTGGGGCGTGCGAGCAGTTCTTC	CASSLTLGACEQFF
TRBV6-5	TRBJ2-7	few	NA	13	TGTGTCGTGACAGGAAAGAGCTCCTACGAGCAGTACTTC	CVVTGKSSYEQYF
TRBV7-2	TRBJ2-3	NA	NA	16	TGTGCCAGCAGCTTATGGACGGGGGGCGGCACAGATACGCAGTATTTT	CASSLWTGGGTDTQYF
TRBV7-9	TRBJ2-1	NA	TRBD2	14	TGTGCCAGCAGCCTGCGGGGGTTCGGGAATGAGCAGTTCTTC	CASSLRGFGNEQFF
TRBV6-6	TRBJ2-5	once	NA	13	TGTGTCAGCAGTTATCAGGGCGGAGAGACCCAGTACTTC	CVSSYQGGETQYF
TRBV7-9	TRBJ2-1	NA	TRBD2	16	TGTGCCAGCAGACAAGATACCCAGCGGGGGAGAGTAGGATTGTTCTTC	CASRQDTQRGRVGLFF
TRBV4-3	TRBJ1-2	NA	NA	16	TGCGCCAGCAGCCATAGCGGAAACACGCTAAACTATGGCTACACCTTC	CASSHSGNTLNYGYTF
TRBV12-3/TRBV12-4	TRBJ1-2	many	NA	13	TGTGCCAGCAGTTCCCCTACAGGTGGCGGCTACACCTTC	CASSSPTGGGYTF
TRBV7-9	TRBJ1-5	few	NA	16	TGTGCCAGCAGCGCCGGCTTGGGGACTAGCAATCAGCCCCAGCATTTT	CASSAGLGTSNQPQHF
TRBV4-1	TRBJ1-1	NA	NA	14	TGCGCCAGCAGCCAAGAACGGGTAGGACCTGAAGCTTTCTTT	CASSQERVGPEAFF
TRBV6-1	TRBJ2-7	NA	NA	16	TGTGCCAGCAGTGAGCCCTTGGAGAGGGAAGAGGACGAGCAGTACTTC	CASSEPLEREEDEQYF
TRBV4-1	TRBJ1-1	NA	NA	16	TGCGCCAGCAGCCCCGCTCCAGGGAGGGAGAACACTGAAGCTTTCTTT	CASSPAPGRENTEAFF
TRBV28	TRBJ1-4	NA	NA	16	TGTGCCAGCACCTGGTTTCGGGGGGCAACTAATGAAAAACTGTTTTTT	CASTWFRGATNEKLFF
TRBV4-3	TRBJ2-7	many	NA	16	TGCGCCAGCAGCCAAGGGTACCACAGCTCCTACAATGAGCAGTACTTC	CASSQGYHSSYNEQYF
TRBV5-1	TRBJ1-2	NA	NA	15	TGCGCCAGCAGCTTGGATGGCGTGGCCGTGCGGGGCTACACCTTC	CASSLDGVAVRGYTF